Shown below are 10 T cell receptor beta chains from a single sample sequenced in a study of T-cell reconstitution after alpha-beta-depleted transplantation in children. As it was prepared, the TCRbeta library received unique molecular identifiers. TCRdb itself ran the PCR reads through MiXCR, one entry per CDR3 protein. The sample holds approximately 200,000 distinct CDR3 sequences, approximately 6.8% seen once. This specimen consisted of PBMCs, obtained before TCRalphabeta/CD19-depleted stem cell transplant. These receptors were collected from a girl under three years old with combined immunodeficiency, due to receive a stem cell transplant.

This clonotype showed up many times. The chain joins TRBV11-1 to TRBJ2-7, with D possibly called TRBD1 or TRBD2 (6 bases each). V lost 1 base and J 3 bases, leaving 13 bases between the germline ends. The CDR3 runs to 15 residues. Per germline, CDR1 SGHAT and CDR2 FQDESV (reference sequence). The CDR3 sequence: CASSLVGGEIYEQYF. The CDR3, as DNA: TGTGCCAGCAGCTTAGTCGGGGGCGAGATCTACGAGCAGTACTTC.

This clonotype was found many times. The V call is TRBV3-1, the J call TRBJ2-6; 9 positions agree with TRBD1. CDR3 length: 16 amino acids. CDR1 and CDR2 from the germline V gene are LGHDT and YNNKEL (reference sequence). After removal of 4 bases from V and 11 bases from J, the junction contained 12 bases not matched to a gene. DNA for the CDR3: TGTGCCAGCAGCCGTCCGGGACAGGGTCCCCTTGACGTCCTGACTTTC. Its translation is CASSRPGQGPLDVLTF.

This chain connects TRBV20-1 to TRBJ2-3; the match to TRBD2 covers 11 bases. J was trimmed by 2 bases and V by 6 bases; bases with no gene match: 13. The CDR3 runs 17 residues. Germline CDR1 DFQATT, CDR2 SNEGSKA (reference sequence). The CDR3 reads CSAPRLAGTIHTDTQYF. For the CDR3, the DNA is TGCAGTGCCCCAAGACTAGCGGGAACCATCCACACAGATACGCAGTATTTT.

This clonotype was observed many times. The V call is TRBV7-9, the J call TRBJ2-7; 8 nucleotides align to TRBD1. The germline gives CDR1 SEHNR, CDR2 FQNEAQ (reference sequence). Losses at the gene ends were 5 bases for V and 5 bases for J; bases not matched to a gene: 11. The CDR3 is 15 residues long. CDR3 nucleotides: TGTGCCAGCAGCCCCCGGGACAGGTTATTCGACGAGCAGTACTTC. Translating it yields CASSPRDRLFDEQYF.

This chain links TRBV29-1 with TRBJ1-2; D perhaps matches TRBD1 (5 bases). The germline V gene has CDR1 SQVTM and CDR2 ANQGSEA. The CDR3 is made up of 15 amino acids. The V and J ends lost 3 bases and 2 bases respectively, with 16 bases between them. CDR3 sequence (DNA): TGCAGCGTTGACAGGGAAGAGCTAGCGAACTATGGCTACACCTTC. This codes for CSVDREELANYGYTF.

This clonotype was seen ten or more times. The rearrangement links TRBV29-1 to TRBJ2-1; the match to TRBD1 covers 8 bases. The J segment lost 2 bases and the V segment lost 1 base, leaving 1 base of the junction unmatched. Germline V gene lookup returns CDR1 SQVTM and CDR2 ANQGSEA. The CDR3 length is 14 residues. CDR3 residues: CSVEGGQAYNEQFF. CDR3 sequence (DNA): TGCAGCGTTGAAGGGGGACAGGCCTACAATGAGCAGTTCTTC.

This clonotype appeared many times. The chain recombines TRBV28 with TRBJ1-6; D might be TRBD1 (6 bases). Germline V gene data show CDR1 as MDHEN and CDR2 as SYDVKM. The CDR3 runs 15 residues. The V gene lost 10 bases and the J gene lost 6 bases, with 19 bases spanning the gap. DNA for the CDR3: TGTGCCACCCAGGTGGGGGGCGAGGGTAATTCACCCCTCCACTTT. Amino acids: CATQVGGEGNSPLHF. The whole variable domain, remainder taken from reference TRBV28 and TRBJ1-6, is DVKVTQSSRYLVKRTGEKVFLECVQDMDHENMFWYRQDPGLGLRLIYFSYDVKMKEKGDIPEGYSVSREKKERFSLILESASTNQTSMYLCATQVGGEGNSPLHFGNGTRLTVT.

This clonotype appeared many times. The rearrangement uses TRBV4-3 and TRBJ2-2; 10 nucleotides agree with TRBD1. The J segment lost 7 bases and the V segment lost 1 base, leaving 6 bases of the junction unmatched. The germline V gene encodes CDR1 LGHNA and CDR2 YSLEER. The CDR3 totals 16 residues. CDR3 region: CASSQGSGQGFGELFF. The CDR3 DNA follows: TGCGCCAGCAGCCAAGGATCGGGACAGGGGTTCGGGGAGCTGTTTTTT.

This clonotype appeared many times. This chain links TRBV2 with TRBJ2-3; 12 nucleotides align to TRBD2. CDR1 is SNHLY and CDR2 is FYNNEI in the germline V gene. CDR3 length: 14 residues. Trimming took 9 bases from V and 3 from J; bases not matched to a gene: 4. The CDR3 DNA is TGTGCCAGACCAGGGACTAGCGGGACAGATACGCAGTATTTT. It specifies CARPGTSGTDTQYF.

This clonotype turned up a few times. This may stem from a read error, because a much larger clone lies one nucleotide away. The V and J genes are TRBV20-1 and TRBJ2-1; 15 positions match TRBD2. Germline-derived CDR1 and CDR2 are DFQATT and SNEGSKA (reference sequence). The CDR3 contains 17 residues. DNA for the CDR3: TGCTGTGCTAGAGACCCCGGGACTAGCGGGGGGCCTAATGAGCAGTTCTTC. As protein: CCARDPGTSGGPNEQFF.